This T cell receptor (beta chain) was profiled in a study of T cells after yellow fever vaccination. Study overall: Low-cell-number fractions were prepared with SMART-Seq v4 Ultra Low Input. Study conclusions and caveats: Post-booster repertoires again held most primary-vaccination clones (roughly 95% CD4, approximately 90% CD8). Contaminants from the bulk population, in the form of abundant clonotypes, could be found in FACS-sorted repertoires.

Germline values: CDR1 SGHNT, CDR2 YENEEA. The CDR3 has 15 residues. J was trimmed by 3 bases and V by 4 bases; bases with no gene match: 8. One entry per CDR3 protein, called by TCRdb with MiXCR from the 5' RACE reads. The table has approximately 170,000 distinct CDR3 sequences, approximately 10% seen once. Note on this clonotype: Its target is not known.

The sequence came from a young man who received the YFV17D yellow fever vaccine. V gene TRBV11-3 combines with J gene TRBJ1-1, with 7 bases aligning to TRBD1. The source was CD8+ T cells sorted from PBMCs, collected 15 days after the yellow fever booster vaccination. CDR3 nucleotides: TGTGCCAGCAGCTGGTACCGACAGGGCTACACTGAAGCTTTCTTT. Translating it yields CASSWYRQGYTEAFF.